Each of the 11 T cell receptor beta chains below was sequenced from the same sample in a study of T cells after yellow fever vaccination. In TCRdb, the 5' RACE reads were re-called with MiXCR into one record per CDR3 protein. The sample has roughly 340,000 distinct CDR3 sequences, approximately 3.9% seen once. Sequences were derived from PBMCs, sampled 5 days after the yellow fever booster vaccination. The origin of the receptors is a man younger than 30 who received the YFV17D yellow fever vaccine.

In its sample, this clonotype was seen many times. The V gene is TRBV3-1, the J gene TRBJ2-1, with a possible D match to TRBD2 (6 bases). This CDR3 comprises 13 residues. V shed 6 bases and J shed 5 bases, with 11 bases lying between them. Germline V gene lookup returns CDR1 LGHDT and CDR2 YNNKEL (reference sequence). As DNA, the CDR3 is TGTGCCAGCAGTTTGCGGGGAAACAATGAGCAGTTCTTC. Encoded protein: CASSLRGNNEQFF.

This clonotype was found a few times. The gene calls are TRBV24-1 and TRBJ2-5, with 8 bases lining up with TRBD2. CDR1 KGHDR and CDR2 SFDVKD come from the germline V gene. The CDR3 contains 16 residues. With 1 base clipped from V and 4 bases from J, the junction kept 7 bases outside the gene matches. In nucleotides, the CDR3 is TGTGCCACCAGTGATTTCGGGCTAGCGGGTCTAGAGACCCAGTACTTC. This sequence encodes CATSDFGLAGLETQYF.

This chain links TRBV7-9 with TRBJ2-1; the D gene is possibly TRBD1 (5 bases). The CDR3 sequence is 13 residues long. Germline V lookup: CDR1 SEHNR, CDR2 FQNEAQ (reference sequence). V lost 4 bases and J 8 bases, leaving 12 bases between the germline ends. The CDR3 nucleotides read TGTGCCAGCAGCTCCCAGGGTACCCATGAGCAGTTCTTC. Amino acid sequence: CASSSQGTHEQFF.

This clonotype was counted ten times or more. The genes are TRBV7-2 and TRBJ2-5; unclear D gene. Germline loops: CDR1 SGHTA, CDR2 FQGNSA. The CDR3 contains 12 residues. Trimming stripped 4 bases from V and 6 bases from J, with 9 bases between. The CDR3 DNA sequence: TGTGCCAGCAGCTCCTGGGGTAAGACCCAGTACTTC. Translating gives CASSSWGKTQYF.

This clonotype was seen a handful of times. V usage is TRBV28 and J usage is TRBJ2-2, with D unclear. V was pared by 7 bases and J by 4 bases, with 10 bases between. This CDR3 is built from 13 residues. CDR1 MDHEN and CDR2 SYDVKM come from the germline V gene. The chain's CDR3 is CASKDQVTGELFF. The CDR3 region has the DNA TGTGCCAGCAAGGACCAAGTCACCGGGGAGCTGTTTTTT.

The chain has TRBV25-1 and TRBJ1-2; D uncertain. The CDR3 loop spans 15 amino acids. CDR1 and CDR2 (germline): MGHDK, SYGVNS. V was trimmed by 1 base and J by 7 bases, leaving 16 bases between them. The CDR3 protein is CASSELSGGPRGYTF. The CDR3 nucleotides read TGTGCCAGCAGTGAATTAAGTGGCGGCCCTCGTGGCTACACCTTC.

The chain couples TRBV15 to TRBJ2-6; maybe TRBD1 (6 bases). The CDR3 runs to 17 residues. The germline gives CDR1 LNHNV, CDR2 YYDKDF (reference sequence). The ends were cut back, 1 base at V and 2 bases at J, with 12 bases in the middle. The CDR3 nucleotides are TGTGCCACCAGCAGAGGGACAGTCAGAGCTGGGGCCAACGTCCTGACTTTC. This sequence encodes CATSRGTVRAGANVLTF.

The sample holds many counts of this clonotype. The chain uses TRBV5-6 and TRBJ2-1; 8 nucleotides align to TRBD2. Germline V lookup: CDR1 SGHDT, CDR2 YYEEEE. Germline trimming cut 2 bases from V and 8 bases from J; bases unmatched to any gene: 9. The length of the CDR3 is 15 residues. DNA of the CDR3: TGTGCCAGCAGCTTTGACCAGCGGGGGATCGATGAGCAGTTCTTC. It yields the protein CASSFDQRGIDEQFF.

The sample holds a few counts of this clonotype. The CDR3 DNA is TGTGCCAGTAGTATAAAGCTAGCGGGGAGGTACAATGAGCAGTTCTTC. Its translation: CASSIKLAGRYNEQFF. J is TRBJ2-1 and V is TRBV19; TRBD2 matches at 9 bases. V dropped 2 bases and J dropped 4; count of bases not matched to a gene: 6. In germline, CDR1 is LNHDA, CDR2 SQIVND (reference sequence). The CDR3 sequence is 16 residues long.

This chain uses TRBV6-6 with TRBJ1-4, with TRBD1 identical over 9 bases. V lost 8 bases to trimming and J lost 7 bases; unmatched junction nucleotides: 11. The CDR3 has 15 residues. The germline gives CDR1 MNHNY, CDR2 SVGAGI (reference sequence). CDR3 sequence reads: CASGPKGQGFEKLFF. For the CDR3, the DNA is TGTGCCAGCGGTCCGAAGGGACAGGGCTTTGAAAAACTGTTTTTT.

This clonotype was observed at least ten times. The V call is TRBV27, the J call TRBJ1-5; D unresolved. Germline CDR1 reads MNHEY; CDR2 reads SMNVEV (reference sequence). V was clipped by 3 bases and J by 0 bases, with 12 bases between them. The CDR3 spans 16 residues. This chain's CDR3 is CASSLGGIGSNQPQHF. The CDR3 nucleotides read TGTGCCAGCAGTTTGGGCGGAATCGGTAGCAATCAGCCCCAGCATTTT.